This TCR beta chain was captured in a study of blood T cell repertoires in COVID-19. In the study overall: Samples representing acute and convalescent COVID-19 were sourced from the United States, Italy and Spain. From T cells, B-cell-depleted T cells, or PBMCs came the material, which was cDNA or gDNA.

Trimming removed 9 bases from V and 0 bases from J; junction bases left unmatched: 4. CDR1 SGHRS and CDR2 YFSETQ come from the germline V gene. This CDR3 spans 13 amino acids. Authors' processing steps: Estimation of nucleated cell counts relied on the amplification of reference gene primers. Sequencing was performed with immunoSEQ multiplex PCR; in TCRdb, only in-frame clones are kept and a portion is missing. That table furnishes V, J and clone size, whereas the DNA furnished D and trimming. The table has 85,000 to 130,000 clones, 80% to 90% seen once. The origin of this receptor is a man in his sixties with acute or convalescent COVID-19. The genes are TRBV5-1 and TRBJ1-1; 8 bases are shared with TRBD1. Specimen: peripheral blood. CDR3 region: CATRTGMNTEAFF. The CDR3 DNA reads as TGCGCCACCCGGACAGGGATGAACACTGAAGCTTTCTTT.